These T cell receptor beta chains were read from a single sample in a study of T cells in pancreatic ductal adenocarcinoma. The repertoire was sequenced with immunoSEQ multiplex PCR; TCRdb's copy has only in-frame clones and lacks some. The sample records 4,500 to 7,000 clones, roughly 76% being singletons. The specimen sequenced was pancreatic tumor tissue. The receptors shown here come from a human donor with pancreatic ductal adenocarcinoma. Each CDR3 is given without its conserved first and last residue. Fields, in order: J gene, V gene, CDR3 protein.

J gene: TRBJ2-2
V gene: TRBV7-9
CDR3 protein: ASSLGQVSGELF

J gene: TRBJ2-5
V gene: TRBV4-1
CDR3 protein: ASSQGHRSETQY

J gene: TRBJ2-1
V gene: TRBV5-1
CDR3 protein: ASSPRGLAGGNEQF

J gene: TRBJ1-1
V gene: TRBV5-6
CDR3 protein: ASSRANYRGIDTEAF

J gene: TRBJ2-1
V gene: TRBV2
CDR3 protein: ASSEGTEYNEQF

J gene: TRBJ2-5
V gene: TRBV5-4
CDR3 protein: ASRRDGQAQETQY

J gene: TRBJ2-3
V gene: TRBV2
CDR3 protein: ASKADLQFGTDTQY

J gene: TRBJ2-2
V gene: TRBV18
CDR3 protein: ASSPPKGLAGGELF

J gene: TRBJ2-7
V gene: TRBV28
CDR3 protein: ASSFALGVEQY

J gene: TRBJ1-1
V gene: TRBV7-3
CDR3 protein: ASSLSRLNTEAF

J gene: TRBJ1-1
V gene: TRBV9
CDR3 protein: ASSENRGTEAF

J gene: TRBJ2-2
V gene: TRBV5-4
CDR3 protein: ASLDSTSNTGELF

J gene: TRBJ2-1
V gene: TRBV4-3
CDR3 protein: ASSQEVEYNEQF

J gene: TRBJ1-3
V gene: TRBV7-2
CDR3 protein: ASSLLGSYSGNTIY

J gene: TRBJ1-4
V gene: TRBV13
CDR3 protein: ASNLRGFGDEKLF